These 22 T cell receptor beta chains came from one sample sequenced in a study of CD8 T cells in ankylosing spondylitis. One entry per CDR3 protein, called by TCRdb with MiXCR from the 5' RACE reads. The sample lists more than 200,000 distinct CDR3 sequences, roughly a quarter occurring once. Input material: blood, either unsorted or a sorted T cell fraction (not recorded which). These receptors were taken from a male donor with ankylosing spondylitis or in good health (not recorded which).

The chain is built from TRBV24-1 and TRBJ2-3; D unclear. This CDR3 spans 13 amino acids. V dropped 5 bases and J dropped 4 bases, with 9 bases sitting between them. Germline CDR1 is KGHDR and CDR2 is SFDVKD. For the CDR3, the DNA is TGTGCCACCAGTGTACCCGGCGCAGATACGCAGTATTTT. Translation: CATSVPGADTQYF.

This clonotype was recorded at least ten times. This CDR3 is CASSVDATTGGSSGYTF. The CDR3 region has the DNA TGTGCCAGCAGCGTCGATGCTACGACAGGGGGTTCCTCTGGCTACACCTTC. The chain has TRBV11-2 and TRBJ1-2; 9 bases align to TRBD1. Unmatched junction bases numbered 17, after V lost 5 bases and J lost 7 bases. This CDR3 is 17 amino acids long. Looked up from germline, CDR1 is SGHAT and CDR2 is FQNNGV.

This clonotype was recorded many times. In DNA, the CDR3 is TGCAGCGTTGAGACTAGCGGGGAGGCCCAGTACTTC. Protein product: CSVETSGEAQYF. The chain employs TRBV29-1 and TRBJ2-5; the match to TRBD2 covers 11 bases. This CDR3 contains 12 residues. V dropped 3 bases and J dropped 9; count of bases not matched to a gene: 3. Germline loops: CDR1 SQVTM, CDR2 ANQGSEA.

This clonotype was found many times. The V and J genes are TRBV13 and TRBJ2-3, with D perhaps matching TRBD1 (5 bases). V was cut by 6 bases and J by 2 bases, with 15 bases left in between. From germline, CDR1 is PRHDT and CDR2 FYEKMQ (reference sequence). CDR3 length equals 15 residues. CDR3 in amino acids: CASRMLTAYTDTQYF. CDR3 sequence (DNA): TGTGCCAGCAGGATGTTGACAGCTTACACAGATACGCAGTATTTT. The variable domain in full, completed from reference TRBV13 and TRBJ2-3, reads AAGVIQSPRHLIKEKRETATLKCYPIPRHDTVYWYQQGPGQDPQFLISFYEKMQSDKGSIPDRFSAQQFSDYHSELNMSSLELGDSALYFCASRMLTAYTDTQYFGPGTRLTVL.

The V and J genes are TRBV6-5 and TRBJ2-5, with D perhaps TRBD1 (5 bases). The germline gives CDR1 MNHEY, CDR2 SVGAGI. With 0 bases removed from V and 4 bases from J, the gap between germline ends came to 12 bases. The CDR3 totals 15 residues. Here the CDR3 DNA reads TGTGCCAGCAGTTACTCAGGCAGGGCAAGAGAGACCCAGTACTTC. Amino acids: CASSYSGRARETQYF.

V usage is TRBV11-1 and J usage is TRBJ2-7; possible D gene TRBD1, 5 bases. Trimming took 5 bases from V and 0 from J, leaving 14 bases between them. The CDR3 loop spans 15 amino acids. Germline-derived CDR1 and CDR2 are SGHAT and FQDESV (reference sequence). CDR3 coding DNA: TGTGCCAGCAGCCCCCGACAGAGGAGCTCCTACGAGCAGTACTTC. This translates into CASSPRQRSSYEQYF.

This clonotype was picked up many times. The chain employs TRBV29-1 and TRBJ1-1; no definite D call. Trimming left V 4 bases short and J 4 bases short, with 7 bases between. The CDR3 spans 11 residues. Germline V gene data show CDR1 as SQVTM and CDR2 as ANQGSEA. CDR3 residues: CSVVGGTEAFF. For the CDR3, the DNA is TGCAGCGTTGTTGGAGGCACTGAAGCTTTCTTT. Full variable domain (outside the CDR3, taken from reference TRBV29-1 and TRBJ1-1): SAVISQKPSRDICQRGTSLTIQCQVDSQVTMMFWYRQQPGQSLTLIATANQGSEATYESGFVIDKFPISRPNLTFSTLTVSNMSPEDSSIYLCSVVGGTEAFFGQGTRLTVV.

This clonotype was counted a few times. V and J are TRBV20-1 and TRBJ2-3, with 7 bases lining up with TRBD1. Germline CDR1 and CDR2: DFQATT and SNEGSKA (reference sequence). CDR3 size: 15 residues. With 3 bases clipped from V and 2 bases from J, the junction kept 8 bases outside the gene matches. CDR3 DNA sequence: TGCAGTGCTAGCAAGGGGGCCCAATACACAGATACGCAGTATTTT. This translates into CSASKGAQYTDTQYF.

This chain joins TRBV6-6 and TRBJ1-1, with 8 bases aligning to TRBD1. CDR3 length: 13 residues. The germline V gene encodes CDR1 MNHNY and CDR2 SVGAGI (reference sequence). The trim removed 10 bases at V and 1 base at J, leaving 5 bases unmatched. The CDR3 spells CATRGTGNTEAFF. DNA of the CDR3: TGTGCCACACGGGGGACAGGGAACACTGAAGCTTTCTTT.

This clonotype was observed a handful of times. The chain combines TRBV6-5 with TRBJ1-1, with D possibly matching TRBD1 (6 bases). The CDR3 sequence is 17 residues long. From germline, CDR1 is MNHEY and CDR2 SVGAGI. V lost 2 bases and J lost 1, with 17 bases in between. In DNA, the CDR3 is TGTGCCAGCAGTTACGGACTTGGGGGCCAGCCGAACACTGAAGCTTTCTTT. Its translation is CASSYGLGGQPNTEAFF.

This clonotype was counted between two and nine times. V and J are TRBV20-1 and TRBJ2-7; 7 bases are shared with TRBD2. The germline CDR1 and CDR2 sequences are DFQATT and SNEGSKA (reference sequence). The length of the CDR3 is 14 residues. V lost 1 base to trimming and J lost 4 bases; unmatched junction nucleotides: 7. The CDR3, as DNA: TGCAGTGCTAGAGTGGCTAGCGGACCATACGAGCAGTACTTC. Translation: CSARVASGPYEQYF.

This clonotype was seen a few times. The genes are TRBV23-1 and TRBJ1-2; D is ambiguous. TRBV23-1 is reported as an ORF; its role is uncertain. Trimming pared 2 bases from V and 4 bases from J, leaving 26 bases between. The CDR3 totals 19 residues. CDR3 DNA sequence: TGCGCCAGCAGTCAACCGTCCAAGGAACACATTACTCTAAGCTATGGCTACACCTTC. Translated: CASSQPSKEHITLSYGYTF.

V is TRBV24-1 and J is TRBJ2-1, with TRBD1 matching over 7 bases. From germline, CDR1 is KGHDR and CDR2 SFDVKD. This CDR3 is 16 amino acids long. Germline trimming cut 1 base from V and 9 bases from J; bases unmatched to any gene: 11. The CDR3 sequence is CATSDFGQGGRSEQFF. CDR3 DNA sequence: TGTGCCACCAGTGATTTCGGCCAAGGGGGCAGGAGTGAGCAGTTCTTC.

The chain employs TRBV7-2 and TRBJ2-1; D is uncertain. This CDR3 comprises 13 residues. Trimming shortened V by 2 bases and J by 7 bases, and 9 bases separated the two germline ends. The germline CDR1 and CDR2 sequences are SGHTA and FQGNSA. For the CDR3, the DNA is TGTGCCAGCAGCTTATCTCCTTGGAATGAGCAGTTCTTC. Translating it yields CASSLSPWNEQFF.

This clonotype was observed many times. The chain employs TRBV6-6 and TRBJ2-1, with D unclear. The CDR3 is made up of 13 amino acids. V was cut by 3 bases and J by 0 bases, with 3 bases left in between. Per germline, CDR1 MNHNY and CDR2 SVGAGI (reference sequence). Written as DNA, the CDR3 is TGTGCCAGCAGTTATAACTCCTACAATGAGCAGTTCTTC. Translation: CASSYNSYNEQFF.

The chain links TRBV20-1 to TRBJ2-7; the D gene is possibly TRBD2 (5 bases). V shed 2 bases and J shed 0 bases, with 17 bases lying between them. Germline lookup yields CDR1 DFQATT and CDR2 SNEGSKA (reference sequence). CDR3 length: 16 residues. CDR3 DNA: TGCAGTGCTAGACCCGGACTGACGATAAGCTCCTACGAGCAGTACTTC. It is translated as CSARPGLTISSYEQYF.

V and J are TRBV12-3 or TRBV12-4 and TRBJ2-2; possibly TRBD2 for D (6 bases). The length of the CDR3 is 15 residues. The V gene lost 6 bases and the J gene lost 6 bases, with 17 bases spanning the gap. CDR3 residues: CASSLPPTGAGELFF. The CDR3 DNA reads TGTGCCAGCAGCCTCCCACCGACGGGGGCCGGGGAGCTGTTTTTT.

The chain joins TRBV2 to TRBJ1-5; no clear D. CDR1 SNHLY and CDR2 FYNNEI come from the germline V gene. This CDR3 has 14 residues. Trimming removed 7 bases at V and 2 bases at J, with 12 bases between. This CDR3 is CASTGDGGNQPQHF. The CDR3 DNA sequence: TGTGCCAGCACGGGAGACGGAGGCAATCAGCCCCAGCATTTT.

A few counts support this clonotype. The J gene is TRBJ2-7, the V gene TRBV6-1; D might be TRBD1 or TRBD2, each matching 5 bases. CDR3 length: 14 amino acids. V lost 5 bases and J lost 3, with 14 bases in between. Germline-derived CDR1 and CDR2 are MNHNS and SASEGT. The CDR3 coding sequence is TGTGCCAGCAGTCGCCGGGACGGAAGCTACGAGCAGTACTTC. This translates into CASSRRDGSYEQYF.

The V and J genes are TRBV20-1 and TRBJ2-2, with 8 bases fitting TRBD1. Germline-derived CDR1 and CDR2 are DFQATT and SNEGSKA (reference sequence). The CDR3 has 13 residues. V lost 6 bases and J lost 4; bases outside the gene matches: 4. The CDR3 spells CSAPDRATGELFF. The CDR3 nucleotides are TGCAGTGCCCCGGACAGGGCCACCGGGGAGCTGTTTTTT.

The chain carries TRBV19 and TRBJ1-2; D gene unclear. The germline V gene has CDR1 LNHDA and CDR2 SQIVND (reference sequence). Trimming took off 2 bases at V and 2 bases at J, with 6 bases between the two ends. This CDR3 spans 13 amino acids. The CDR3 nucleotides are TGTGCCAGTAGTATAAACAGCAACTATGGCTACACCTTC. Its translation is CASSINSNYGYTF.

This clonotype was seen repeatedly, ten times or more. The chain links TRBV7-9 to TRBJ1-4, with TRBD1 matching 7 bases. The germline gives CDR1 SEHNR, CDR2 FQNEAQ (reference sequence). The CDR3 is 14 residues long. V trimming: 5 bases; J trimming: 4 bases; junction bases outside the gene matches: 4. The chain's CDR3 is CASSVGQINEKLFF. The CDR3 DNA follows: TGTGCCAGCAGCGTGGGACAGATTAATGAAAAACTGTTTTTT.